The 19 T cell receptor beta chains in this list originate from one sample, sequenced in a study of shared clonotypes between healthy human individuals (dated by TCRdb to 2020 to 2021). Library generation was performed with the immunoSEQ multiplex PCR assay. This immuneACCESS table, as held by TCRdb, lists in-frame sequences with V and J called but not all clones. Of the missing ones, under half trace to an unresolved V gene in checked studies; the others have no known cause. A total of fewer than 400,000 clones appear in this sample, roughly 70% of them only once. Of the sample, approximately 10% falls within the top ten clones. Sequencing input: memory CD4+ T cells sorted from blood. Taken with the paper, the label for cell subset or site translates to: CD45RA-negative fraction. These receptors were collected from a man younger than 40 in good health.

The V gene is TRBV27, the J gene TRBJ1-2, with D maybe TRBD1 (5 bases). The ends were cut back, 3 bases at V and 2 bases at J, with 13 bases in the middle. The CDR3 loop spans 15 amino acids. Germline lookup yields CDR1 MNHEY and CDR2 SMNVEV (reference sequence). The CDR3 sequence: CASSLRTGGNYGYTF. DNA for the CDR3: TGTGCCAGCAGTTTGAGGACTGGGGGAAACTATGGCTACACCTTC.

In DNA form, the CDR3 reads TGTGCCAGCAGCCAAGTTGGCTCCGGGACACGGGAAGGGATTGAAGCTTTCTTT. Amino acid sequence: CASSQVGSGTREGIEAFF. The V gene is TRBV4-2, the J gene TRBJ1-1, with TRBD1 as a possible D gene (6 bases). Trimming left V 1 base short and J 7 bases short, with 25 bases between. The CDR3 runs 18 residues. Germline loops: CDR1 LGHNA, CDR2 YNFKEQ.

The chain recombines TRBV10-3 with TRBJ2-3, with D hard to call. The CDR3 has 12 amino acids. Trimming took 7 bases from V and 8 from J, leaving 13 bases between them. Germline values: CDR1 ENHRY, CDR2 SYGVKD. The CDR3 DNA is TGTGCCATCAAAGACCTACTGGGTACGCAGTATTTT. This sequence encodes CAIKDLLGTQYF.

This sequence joins TRBV6-1 and TRBJ1-1; possibly TRBD1 for D (6 bases). CDR1 and CDR2 (germline): MNHNS, SASEGT. The CDR3 covers 13 residues. Trimming shortened V by 6 bases and J by 1 base, and 9 bases separated the two germline ends. The CDR3 nucleotides read TGTGCCAGCAGCCTGGACAGGAACACTGAAGCTTTCTTT. Residues: CASSLDRNTEAFF.

V usage is TRBV27 and J usage is TRBJ1-5; D might be TRBD1 (5 bases). The CDR3 has 16 residues. Trimming cost V 7 bases and J 0 bases, with 16 bases left between them. In germline, CDR1 is MNHEY, CDR2 SMNVEV (reference sequence). The CDR3 spells CASMRTTQHSNQPQHF. The CDR3 coding sequence is TGTGCCAGCATGCGGACAACTCAACATAGCAATCAGCCCCAGCATTTT.

The table lists this clone with many counts. This sample includes further DNA sequences coding for the same CDR3. The V and J genes are TRBV5-1 and TRBJ1-1; no clear D. Per germline, CDR1 SGHRS and CDR2 YFSETQ. Trimming cost V 2 bases and J 1 base, with 9 bases left between them. CDR3 size: 14 residues. The CDR3 DNA is TGCGCCAGCAGCTTCAAGGGTCAGAACACTGAAGCTTTCTTT. Its protein product is CASSFKGQNTEAFF.

This clone occurred once. This chain links TRBV11-2 with TRBJ2-2; D remains ambiguous. The CDR3 is 13 amino acids. With 7 bases removed from V and 3 bases from J, the gap between germline ends came to 9 bases. Germline values: CDR1 SGHAT, CDR2 FQNNGV. The CDR3 loop is CASNRGYTGELFF. The CDR3 DNA follows: TGTGCCAGCAACCGAGGATACACCGGGGAGCTGTTTTTT.

The rearrangement joins TRBV11-3 to TRBJ2-5; perhaps D is TRBD1 or TRBD2 (7 bases each). From germline, CDR1 is SGHNT and CDR2 YENEEA. The CDR3 totals 15 residues. V dropped 5 bases and J dropped 1 base, with 14 bases sitting between them. The DNA of the CDR3 is TGTGCCAGCAGCCGCAGGGGGGGGTCCCAAGAGACCCAGTACTTC. Its translation is CASSRRGGSQETQYF.

The chain has TRBV29-1 and TRBJ2-7, with a tentative D call TRBD2 (6 bases). The CDR3 extends over 12 amino acids. Germline V gives CDR1 SQVTM, CDR2 ANQGSEA. Between the trimmed V and J ends, which lost 1 base and 6 bases, there was a span of 10 bases. CDR3 coding DNA: TGCAGCGTTGAAGCGGGAGTACGCGAGCAGTACTTC. Translated: CSVEAGVREQYF.

The chain recombines TRBV28 with TRBJ1-1; D is possibly TRBD1 (5 bases). This CDR3 is built from 14 residues. Per germline, CDR1 MDHEN and CDR2 SYDVKM. V was trimmed by 5 bases and J by 6 bases, leaving 16 bases between them. Here the CDR3 reads CASSPLGRAPEAFF. The CDR3, as DNA: TGTGCCAGCAGTCCTTTAGGCAGGGCGCCTGAAGCTTTCTTT.

This clone was recorded only once. Different DNA sequences within this sample yield the same CDR3. CDR3 sequence: CASSLTGNTEAFF. CDR3 nucleotide sequence: TGTGCCAGCAGCTTGACAGGGAACACTGAAGCTTTCTTT. The rearrangement links TRBV7-9 to TRBJ1-1; a possible D gene is TRBD1 (6 bases). The CDR3 runs to 13 residues. Trimming took 3 bases from V and 1 from J, leaving 6 bases between them. Per germline, CDR1 SEHNR and CDR2 FQNEAQ (reference sequence).

The rearrangement joins TRBV19 to TRBJ1-5, with D uncertain. The V end was cut by 4 bases, the J end by 4 bases, with 11 bases between. CDR3 length: 14 amino acids. The germline V gene encodes CDR1 LNHDA and CDR2 SQIVND (reference sequence). The CDR3 nucleotides read TGTGCCAGTAGTAGTCTGGGTTCGAATCAGCCCCAGCATTTT. As protein: CASSSLGSNQPQHF. The full variable domain, with the rest looked up from reference TRBV19 and TRBJ1-5, is DGGITQSPKYLFRKEGQNVTLSCEQNLNHDAMYWYRQDPGQGLRLIYYSQIVNDFQKGDIAEGYSVSREKKESFPLTVTSAQKNPTAFYLCASSSLGSNQPQHFGDGTRLSIL.

The gene calls are TRBV5-1 and TRBJ2-1, with no clear D. Deletions cut 3 bases from V and 9 bases from J, with 10 bases between. Germline lookup yields CDR1 SGHRS and CDR2 YFSETQ. There are 12 residues in the CDR3. DNA of the CDR3: TGCGCCAGCAGCTACCTTCCGGGTGAGCAGTTCTTC. Translating it yields CASSYLPGEQFF.

The rearrangement joins TRBV6-1 to TRBJ1-1, with no clear D. This CDR3 has 11 residues. Trimming took 3 bases from V and 11 from J, leaving 10 bases between them. Germline V lookup: CDR1 MNHNS, CDR2 SASEGT. CDR3 DNA: TGTGCCAGCAGTGAGAGAACGTGGGCTTTCTTT. Residues: CASSERTWAFF.

The chain couples TRBV7-2 to TRBJ2-3, with D perhaps assigned TRBD1 or TRBD2 (5 bases each). The V gene's germline CDR1 is SGHTA and CDR2 FQGNSA. V lost 3 bases and J 3 bases, leaving 13 bases between the germline ends. This CDR3 has 15 amino acids. CDR3 loop: CASSFWDRGTDTQYF. In DNA, the CDR3 is TGTGCCAGCAGCTTCTGGGACCGCGGAACAGATACGCAGTATTTT.

V gene TRBV4-1 combines with J gene TRBJ1-1; possible D gene TRBD1, 6 bases. This CDR3 is 14 amino acids long. V shed 1 base and J shed 8 bases, with 14 bases lying between them. From germline, CDR1 is MGHRA and CDR2 YSYEKL. CDR3: CASSQVGKDREAFF. The CDR3 DNA is TGCGCCAGCAGCCAAGTTGGCAAGGACAGAGAAGCTTTCTTT.

V gene TRBV7-8 combines with J gene TRBJ2-1, with 8 bases matching TRBD2. The CDR3 sequence is 15 residues long. Germline V CDR1 and CDR2: SGHVS, FQNEAQ. J lost 2 bases, V lost 5 bases, and 5 bases had no gene match. The CDR3 bases are TGTGCCAGCAGCCCTACTAGCGGTGCCTACAATGAGCAGTTCTTC. It specifies CASSPTSGAYNEQFF. The variable domain in full, completed from reference TRBV7-8 and TRBJ2-1, reads GAGVSQSPRYKVAKRGQDVALRCDPISGHVSLFWYQQALGQGPEFLTYFQNEAQLDKSGLPSDRFFAERPEGSVSTLKIQRTQQEDSAVYLCASSPTSGAYNEQFFGPGTRLTVL.

This rearrangement joins TRBV7-9 to TRBJ2-5; TRBD1 matches 8 bases. The CDR3 covers 15 residues. Germline V CDR1 and CDR2: SEHNR, FQNEAQ (reference sequence). After removal of 5 bases from V and 5 bases from J, the junction contained 10 bases not matched to a gene. CDR3 nucleotides: TGTGCCAGCAGCGCTACGGACAGGGTGAGGGAGACCCAGTACTTC. The encoded protein is CASSATDRVRETQYF.

The rearrangement links TRBV5-1 to TRBJ2-1; 9 bases match TRBD1. The germline CDR1 and CDR2 sequences are SGHRS and YFSETQ. This CDR3 spans 15 amino acids. V was pared by 1 base and J by 8 bases, with 7 bases of the junction left unmatched. CDR3 region: CASSLRDRERDEQFF. The CDR3 region has the DNA TGCGCCAGCAGCTTGAGGGACAGGGAAAGGGATGAGCAGTTCTTC.